The table lists the clone carrying this T cell receptor (beta chain) with a few counts. What it binds is unknown. The sample originates from a study of CD8+CD57+ T cells in acquired aplastic anemia. Study details: Mean DNA quantity obtained from sorted CD4+ and CD8+ cells was around 3.2 ug. Points from the study as a whole: Between patients and controls, about 30 CD8+ CDR3 sequences were found in common.

It was genomic DNA that served as the template for profiling TCR beta VDJ and CDR3. TCRdb passed the reads through MiXCR, listing each CDR3 protein once. Among 250,000 to 350,000 distinct CDR3 sequences listed, roughly 50% were seen once. The source is a human donor with severe aplastic anemia or a healthy control (not recorded which). Sequences were obtained from sorted CD4+, CD8+, or CD8+CD57+ T cells (not recorded which) from PBMCs.

The CDR3: CASRINDGYEQYF. CDR3 bases: TGTGCCAGCAGGATAAACGACGGCTACGAGCAGTACTTC. The chain carries TRBV2 and TRBJ2-7; D unresolved. The ends were cut back, 6 bases at V and 3 bases at J, with 12 bases in the middle. This CDR3 spans 13 amino acids. The V gene's germline CDR1 is SNHLY and CDR2 FYNNEI.